This T cell receptor beta chain derives from a study of blood T cell repertoires in COVID-19. Repertoires were generated with immunoSEQ multiplex PCR, while TCRdb's copy carries only in-frame clones and drops some. The data contain roughly 240,000 clones, almost 85% of them singletons. Seattle's enrolled individuals joined amid active infection and were then monitored longitudinally. This CDR3 contains 15 residues. Germline CDR1 and CDR2: SGHNT and YYREEE (reference sequence). V was pared by 4 bases and J by 1 base, with 9 bases between. The chain is built from TRBV5-4 and TRBJ2-6; D is possibly TRBD1 (5 bases). The sample comprised peripheral blood. The receptor's source is a man between 45 and 60 years old with COVID-19, enrolled during active disease. The CDR3 loop is CASSRQMSGANVLTF. DNA for the CDR3: TGTGCCAGCAGCCGACAGATGTCTGGGGCCAACGTCCTGACTTTC.